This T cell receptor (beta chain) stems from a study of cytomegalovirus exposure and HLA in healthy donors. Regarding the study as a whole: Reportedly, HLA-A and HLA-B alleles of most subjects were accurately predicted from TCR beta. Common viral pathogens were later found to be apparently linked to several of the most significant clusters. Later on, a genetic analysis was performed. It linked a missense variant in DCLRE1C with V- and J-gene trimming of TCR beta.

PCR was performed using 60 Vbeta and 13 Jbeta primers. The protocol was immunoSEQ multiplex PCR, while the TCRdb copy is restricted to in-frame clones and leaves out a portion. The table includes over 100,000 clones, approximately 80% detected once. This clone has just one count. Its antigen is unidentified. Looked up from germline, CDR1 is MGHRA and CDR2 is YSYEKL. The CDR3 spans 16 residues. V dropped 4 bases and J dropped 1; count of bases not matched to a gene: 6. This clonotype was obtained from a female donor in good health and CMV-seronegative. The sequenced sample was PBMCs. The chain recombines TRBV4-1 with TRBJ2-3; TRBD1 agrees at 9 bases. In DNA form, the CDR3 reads TGCGCCAGCAGCCCAGAGGGACAGGGAGGCACAGATACGCAGTATTTT. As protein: CASSPEGQGGTDTQYF.